This entry concerns a single TCR beta chain. Its antigen is not identified. The method was immunoSEQ multiplex PCR; TCRdb's version includes in-frame clones alone and lacks a portion of them. The top ten hold 5.5% to 7% of the sample, which has over 100,000 clones, 89% seen once. These data are taken from a study of T cell responses to AZD1222 COVID-19 vaccine. Study details: It was second doses at about 4 or about 12 weeks that were pooled. Study-wide points: Mapped onto spike, vaccine-associated CD4 TCRs spanned it and were dominant at 160-218 and 743-854. Recipients of two AZD1222 doses showed rising Spike-specific TCR breadth and depth.

Germline lookup yields CDR1 LNHNV and CDR2 YYDKDF (reference sequence). The V end was cut by 2 bases, the J end by 9 bases, with 10 bases between. CDR3 length: 12 residues. Here the sequenced sample was peripheral blood, taken on day 0 of AZD1222 vaccination. The clonotype was recovered from an adult in good health. V and J are TRBV15 and TRBJ2-5; D not certain. Here the CDR3 reads CATSRPRVAQYF. CDR3 DNA sequence: TGTGCCACCAGCAGACCACGGGTTGCCCAGTACTTC.